A selection of T cell receptor beta chains follows, all from one sample in a study of shared clonotypes between healthy human individuals. Sequencing used immunoSEQ multiplex PCR; TCRdb keeps in-frame clones, though not all of them. The table lists roughly 810,000 clones, 90% to 98% of them singletons. The source material was naive CD8+ T cells sorted from blood. Source of these receptors: a man aged 30 to 39 in good health. The CDR3 runs from the conserved cysteine through the conserved F or W. The order of the fields is V gene, D gene, J gene, clone size, CDR3 DNA, CDR3 protein. A D gene is named only where the DNA matches it firmly. Expanded clones are given a class, and other clones once, few, many or no size at all.

>TRBV6-6|TRBD1|TRBJ1-2|.
TGTGCCAGCAGTCTACAGGGGGGTTTAAAAGATGGCTACACCTTC
CASSLQGGLKDGYTF
>TRBV27|.|TRBJ2-3|.
TGTGCCAGCAGTTTACTAGCTGCGGATACGCAGTATTTT
CASSLLAADTQYF
>TRBV6-1|.|TRBJ2-7|.
TGTGCCAGCAGTGAAGAAGTCAGCGTAACCTACGAGCAGTACTTC
CASSEEVSVTYEQYF
>TRBV6-6|.|TRBJ2-7|.
TGTGCCAGCAGTTACTCAAGGGCTGGGGGGGAGCAGTACTTC
CASSYSRAGGEQYF
>TRBV2|TRBD1|TRBJ2-1|once
TGTGCCAGCAGGGCCGGGACAGGGACCAACAATGAGCAGTTCTTC
CASRAGTGTNNEQFF
>TRBV28|TRBD1|TRBJ2-4|.
TGTGCCAGCAGTTCAGTCAGGACAGGGGTCCTAGCCAAAAACATTCAGTACTTC
CASSSVRTGVLAKNIQYF
>TRBV5-1|.|TRBJ1-1|.
TGCGCCAGCAGCCAAGATTCTGAAGCTTTCTTT
CASSQDSEAFF
>TRBV4-1|TRBD2|TRBJ2-7|.
TGCGCCAGCAGCCACCTGGGACTAGCCACCTACGAGCAGTACTTC
CASSHLGLATYEQYF
>TRBV27|TRBD2|TRBJ2-3|.
TGTGCCAGCAGTTTTGCGGGGGGGGCCTCCACAGATACGCAGTATTTT
CASSFAGGASTDTQYF
>TRBV29-1|TRBD2|TRBJ2-1|.
TGCAGCGTTGAAGGGGACTACCTAGACAATGAGCAGTTCTTC
CSVEGDYLDNEQFF
>TRBV5-1|TRBD1|TRBJ2-5|.
TGCGCCAGCAGCTTTCGGACAGGGCAAGAGACCCAGTACTTC
CASSFRTGQETQYF
>TRBV6-1|.|TRBJ1-4|.
TGTGCCAGCAGAGAAGCAATTTTTACTAATGAAAAACTGTTTTTT
CASREAIFTNEKLFF
>TRBV7-9|.|TRBJ1-2|.
TGTGCCAGCAGTCGGGAGGGACTGTGGTATGGCTACACCTTC
CASSREGLWYGYTF
>TRBV11-2|.|TRBJ2-7|.
TGTGCCAGCAGCTTCACATCCTACGAGCAGTACTTC
CASSFTSYEQYF
>TRBV9|.|TRBJ2-2|.
TGTGCCAGCAGCGAGGGGGGCAGAACCGGGGAGCTGTTTTTT
CASSEGGRTGELFF